Here is one T cell receptor beta chain with its context. Its antigen remains unidentified. This specimen belongs to a study of blood T cells in healthy people across ages. Looking at the study overall: Template switching caught about one barcoded beta molecule for each two T cells. Findings and caveats of the study: Roughly linear declines in TCR beta diversity per million T cells occurred with age. Naive T cell percentage showed a strong correlation with the diversity of TCR beta.

Then a second PCR, running roughly 6 to 11 cycles, was carried out with a sample-barcoded 5' primer and a J-beta primer mix. CDR3-containing paired-end reads numbering at least 2.5 million came from each sample. Each CDR3 protein is one row after TCRdb ran MiXCR on the 5' RACE reads. Among about 580,000 distinct CDR3 sequences listed, around half were seen once. After removal of 8 bases from V and 0 bases from J, the junction contained 7 bases not matched to a gene. This CDR3 contains 15 residues. Germline CDR1 is MNHEY and CDR2 is SVGEGT. The V call is TRBV6-2 or TRBV6-3, the J call TRBJ2-1; 7 nucleotides match TRBD1. The receptor was isolated from an elderly man in good health. Source material: blood. The CDR3 DNA sequence: TGTGCCAGCGGCCCGGGACAGTTCTCCTACAATGAGCAGTTCTTC. It yields the protein CASGPGQFSYNEQFF.